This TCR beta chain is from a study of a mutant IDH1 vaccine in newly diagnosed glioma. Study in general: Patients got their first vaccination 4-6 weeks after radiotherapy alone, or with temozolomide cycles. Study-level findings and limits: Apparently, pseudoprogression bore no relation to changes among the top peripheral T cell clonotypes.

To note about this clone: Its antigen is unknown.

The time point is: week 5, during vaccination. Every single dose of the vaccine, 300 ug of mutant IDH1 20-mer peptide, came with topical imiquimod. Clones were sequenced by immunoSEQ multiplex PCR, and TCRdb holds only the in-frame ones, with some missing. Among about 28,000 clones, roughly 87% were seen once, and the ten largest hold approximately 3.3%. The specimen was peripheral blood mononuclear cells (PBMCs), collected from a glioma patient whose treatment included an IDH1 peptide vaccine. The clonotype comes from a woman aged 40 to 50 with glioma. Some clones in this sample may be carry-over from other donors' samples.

DNA for the CDR3: TGTGCCAGCAGTGAAATCCTCGGGGGCAATCAGCCCCAGCATTTT. Residues: CASSEILGGNQPQHF. V is TRBV6-1 and J is TRBJ1-5; D is unclear. V shed 2 bases and J shed 2 bases, with 10 bases lying between them. Germline values: CDR1 MNHNS, CDR2 SASEGT. The CDR3 covers 15 residues.